This T cell receptor (beta chain) was identified during a study of shared clonotypes between healthy human individuals. Study context: Per-donor plates numbered three CD4 naive, three CD4 memory, two CD8 naive and one CD8 memory.

This table comes from immunoSEQ multiplex PCR, and its TCRdb copy is limited to in-frame clones, with some not included. There are 560,000 or so clones in the sample; about 96% occur only once, and 0.095% to 0.13% lies in the top ten. Naive-designated CD8 cells lacked CD45RO, were positively enriched for CCR7, and omitted terminally differentiated effector memory CD45RA+ cells. This clone occurred once. What it binds is not known. The study's findings and limits: Only blood was sampled, and tissue TCR repertoires likely differ from blood ones.

V was clipped by 1 base and J by 3 bases, with 13 bases between them. CDR3 length equals 15 residues. Germline V gene lookup returns CDR1 SGHVS and CDR2 FQNEAQ. The gene calls are TRBV7-8 and TRBJ2-7, with D unclear. This TCR derives from a woman aged 25 to 39 in good health. The sequenced sample was naive CD8+ T cells sorted from blood. The CDR3 DNA is TGTGCCAGCAGCTTAGTAGGTCTAGGTGACTACGAGCAGTACTTC. This gives the protein CASSLVGLGDYEQYF. Based on the CDR3 plus reference TRBV7-8 and TRBJ2-7, the full variable domain is GAGVSQSPRYKVAKRGQDVALRCDPISGHVSLFWYQQALGQGPEFLTYFQNEAQLDKSGLPSDRFFAERPEGSVSTLKIQRTQQEDSAVYLCASSLVGLGDYEQYFGPGTRLTVT.